The 27 T cell receptor beta chains listed next were all sequenced from one sample in a study of blood T cell repertoires in COVID-19. Clones were sequenced by immunoSEQ multiplex PCR, and TCRdb holds only the in-frame ones, with some missing. The table includes about 280,000 clones, 85% to 90% detected once. The sequenced sample was peripheral blood. All receptors come from a human donor in a cohort sampled during active COVID-19.

The rearrangement uses TRBV28 and TRBJ2-1, with no clear D. V gave up 3 bases and J gave up 4 bases, with 4 bases separating them. The germline CDR1 and CDR2 sequences are MDHEN and SYDVKM. This CDR3 is 12 amino acids long. The CDR3 spells CASSLQYNEQFF. The CDR3, as DNA: TGTGCCAGCAGTTTGCAGTACAATGAGCAGTTCTTC. The full variable domain, its missing parts supplied by reference TRBV28 and TRBJ2-1, is DVKVTQSSRYLVKRTGEKVFLECVQDMDHENMFWYRQDPGLGLRLIYFSYDVKMKEKGDIPEGYSVSREKKERFSLILESASTNQTSMYLCASSLQYNEQFFGPGTRLTVL.

The chain employs TRBV2 and TRBJ2-7; D perhaps matches TRBD2 (6 bases). Looked up from germline, CDR1 is SNHLY and CDR2 is FYNNEI. V dropped 1 base and J dropped 7 bases, with 8 bases sitting between them. The CDR3 length is 12 residues. The DNA of the CDR3 is TGTGCCAGCAGTGAAGGAGGGAGGGAGCAGTACTTC. This sequence encodes CASSEGGREQYF. The full variable domain, with the rest looked up from reference TRBV2 and TRBJ2-7, is EPEVTQTPSHQVTQMGQEVILRCVPISNHLYFYWYRQILGQKVEFLVSFYNNEISEKSEIFDDQFSVERPDGSNFTLKIRSTKLEDSAMYFCASSEGGREQYFGPGTRLTVT.

CDR3 amino acids: CAINTDRGFDTQYF. The CDR3 DNA is TGTGCCATCAACACGGACAGGGGTTTCGATACGCAGTATTTT. The V and J genes are TRBV10-3 and TRBJ2-3; 9 bases align to TRBD1. The V and J ends lost 7 bases and 6 bases, in that order; junction bases with no gene match: 8. The germline V gene has CDR1 ENHRY and CDR2 SYGVKD. This CDR3 is built from 14 residues.

The chain links TRBV3-1 (or the pseudogene TRBV3-2) to TRBJ2-1; D possibly corresponds to TRBD1 (5 bases). V shed 1 base and J shed 8 bases, with 15 bases lying between them. CDR3 length: 15 amino acids. Germline V gives CDR1 LGHDT, CDR2 YNNKEL (reference sequence). The CDR3 DNA is TGTGCCAGCAGCCAAGTTTCTGGGGCCGTCGATGAGCAGTTCTTC. This codes for CASSQVSGAVDEQFF.

The chain uses TRBV6-6 and TRBJ2-7; possible D gene TRBD2, 5 bases. Trimming stripped 2 bases from V and 6 bases from J, with 8 bases between. CDR1 is MNHNY and CDR2 is SVGAGI in the germline V gene (reference sequence). The length of the CDR3 is 12 residues. In nucleotides, the CDR3 is TGTGCCAGCAGTTACGGTGGGAGCGAGCAGTACTTC. It yields the protein CASSYGGSEQYF.

The CDR3 region has the DNA TGTGCCAGCAGGGGCCAGGCGGGCGGAAATGGGGCCAACGTCCTGACTTTC. Its translation: CASRGQAGGNGANVLTF. The chain employs TRBV19 and TRBJ2-6, with D possibly TRBD1 on 6 matching bases. Deletions cut 9 bases from V and 3 bases from J, with 21 bases between. This CDR3 is 17 amino acids long. CDR1 and CDR2 (germline): LNHDA, SQIVND (reference sequence).

The rearrangement links TRBV20-1 to TRBJ2-5, with D perhaps matching TRBD2 (5 bases). Trimming left V 5 bases short and J 7 bases short, with 11 bases between. Per the germline V gene, CDR1 is DFQATT and CDR2 is SNEGSKA (reference sequence). CDR3 size: 11 residues. For the CDR3, the DNA is TGCAGTGCTCCTCTAGGAGGGACCCAGTACTTC. Translated: CSAPLGGTQYF.

The V gene is TRBV11-2, the J gene TRBJ2-1, with 13 bases identical to TRBD2. The junction had 9 bases not matched to a gene; V was cut back by 6 bases and J by 7 bases. Germline CDR1 SGHAT, CDR2 FQNNGV. This CDR3 has 16 amino acids. The CDR3 spells CASSLWTSGSNNEQFF. CDR3 nucleotide sequence: TGTGCCAGCAGTCTCTGGACTAGCGGGAGTAATAATGAGCAGTTCTTC.

J is TRBJ2-1 and V is TRBV19; TRBD2 agrees at 13 bases. CDR3 length: 15 amino acids. Germline assignment: CDR1 LNHDA and CDR2 SQIVND (reference sequence). Trimming removed 3 bases from V and 8 bases from J; junction bases left unmatched: 4. The CDR3 coding sequence is TGTGCCAGTAGTATGGGGACTAGCGGGATCTATGAGCAGTTCTTC. Translated, it gives CASSMGTSGIYEQFF.

V gene TRBV11-2 combines with J gene TRBJ2-1, with D maybe TRBD2 (6 bases). The V gene's germline CDR1 is SGHAT and CDR2 FQNNGV. The CDR3 is 15 residues long. The V end was cut by 3 bases, the J end by 4 bases, with 13 bases between. CDR3 amino acids: CASSFDGTLYNEQFF. DNA of the CDR3: TGTGCCAGCAGCTTCGACGGGACTCTATACAATGAGCAGTTCTTC.

The gene calls are TRBV5-1 and TRBJ2-3, with TRBD1 matching 12 bases. From germline, CDR1 is SGHRS and CDR2 YFSETQ. Trimming at V came to 2 bases and at J to 5 bases, leaving 6 bases not matched to a gene. CDR3 length: 16 residues. CDR3 sequence: CASSLPGQGALDTQYF. CDR3 in DNA: TGCGCCAGCAGCTTACCGGGACAGGGGGCATTAGATACGCAGTATTTT.

This clone was found a few times. Here the CDR3 reads CASRQGSSTDTQYF. The CDR3 DNA sequence: TGCGCCAGCAGGCAGGGATCTAGCACAGATACGCAGTATTTT. The chain couples TRBV5-1 to TRBJ2-3; D possibly corresponds to TRBD1 (5 bases). Germline V gene lookup returns CDR1 SGHRS and CDR2 YFSETQ. The CDR3 length is 14 residues. Trimming removed 5 bases from V and 0 bases from J, with 10 bases in between.

The chain joins TRBV4-1 to TRBJ2-7; TRBD2 agrees at 9 bases. Germline loops: CDR1 MGHRA, CDR2 YSYEKL. V trimming: 0 bases; J trimming: 4 bases; junction bases outside the gene matches: 7. The CDR3 consists of 16 residues. CDR3 sequence: CASSQDAGGPYYEQYF. The CDR3 DNA follows: TGCGCCAGCAGCCAAGACGCGGGAGGGCCATATTACGAGCAGTACTTC.

The chain is built from TRBV6-2 or TRBV6-3 and TRBJ1-2; unclear D gene. V was pared by 0 bases and J by 3 bases, with 11 bases between. Germline V lookup: CDR1 MNHEY, CDR2 SVGEGT. CDR3 size: 15 residues. CDR3 nucleotides: TGTGCCAGCAGTTACTCGAGGAGTCTCGACTATGGCTACACCTTC. Protein product: CASSYSRSLDYGYTF.

The genes are TRBV14 and TRBJ1-1; no reliable D call. CDR3 length: 13 residues. Trimming pared 7 bases from V and 0 bases from J, leaving 9 bases between. Germline V CDR1 and CDR2: SGHDN, FVKESK. The CDR3 DNA sequence: TGTGCCAGCACCGCAGGTTTGAACACTGAAGCTTTCTTT. Encoded protein: CASTAGLNTEAFF.

The V call is TRBV7-8, the J call TRBJ2-7; the D gene is possibly TRBD2 (5 bases). The CDR3 is 14 residues long. CDR1 and CDR2 (germline): SGHVS, FQNEAQ. V lost 5 bases and J lost 2, with 13 bases in between. CDR3 in amino acids: CASSPVAITYEQYF. CDR3 sequence (DNA): TGTGCCAGCAGCCCGGTAGCGATAACCTACGAGCAGTACTTC.

The J gene is TRBJ2-3, the V gene TRBV15; 7 nucleotides match TRBD2. The length of the CDR3 is 16 residues. The junction had 14 bases not matched to a gene; V was cut back by 5 bases and J by 6 bases. Germline-derived CDR1 and CDR2 are LNHNV and YYDKDF (reference sequence). CDR3 loop: CATSGGGGRNMDTQYF. CDR3 nucleotide sequence: TGTGCCACCAGCGGGGGTGGCGGGAGAAATATGGATACGCAGTATTTT.

DNA of the CDR3: TGTGCCTGGAGTGTGGGGACTAGCGAGCAGTACTTC. It yields the protein CAWSVGTSEQYF. This chain links TRBV30 with TRBJ2-7; 8 nucleotides agree with TRBD2. CDR3 length: 12 amino acids. J gave up 6 bases and V 0 bases, and 1 base lay outside the gene matches. Germline CDR1 is GTSNPN and CDR2 is SVGIG (reference sequence).

The genes are TRBV19 and TRBJ2-3; 8 bases line up with TRBD2. The CDR3 contains 17 residues. Trimming at V came to 8 bases and at J to 2 bases, leaving 15 bases not matched to a gene. Per germline, CDR1 LNHDA and CDR2 SQIVND (reference sequence). The CDR3 sequence: CASGRTGSGSLTDTQYF. The DNA of the CDR3 is TGTGCCAGTGGCCGAACTGGGAGCGGGAGCCTCACAGATACGCAGTATTTT.

J is TRBJ2-1 and V is TRBV5-1; 14 positions agree with TRBD2. Germline CDR1 is SGHRS and CDR2 is YFSETQ. The trim removed 0 bases at V and 6 bases at J, leaving 2 bases unmatched. The CDR3 runs 16 residues. The CDR3 protein is CASSLATSGRGNEQFF. For the CDR3, the DNA is TGCGCCAGCAGCTTGGCGACTAGCGGGAGGGGCAATGAGCAGTTCTTC.

The chain combines TRBV5-5 with TRBJ2-7; the D gene is possibly TRBD1 (5 bases). V gave up 3 bases and J gave up 5 bases, with 15 bases separating them. The V gene's germline CDR1 is SGHKS and CDR2 YYEKEE (reference sequence). The CDR3 has 14 amino acids. The CDR3 reads CASSWASAGNEQYF. DNA of the CDR3: TGTGCCAGCAGCTGGGCGAGTGCAGGGAACGAGCAGTACTTC. Combining the CDR3 with reference TRBV5-5 and TRBJ2-7 gives the whole variable domain DAGVTQSPTHLIKTRGQQVTLRCSPISGHKSVSWYQQVLGQGPQFIFQYYEKEERGRGNFPDRFSARQFPNYSSELNVNALLLGDSALYLCASSWASAGNEQYFGPGTRLTVT.

The chain uses TRBV5-1 and TRBJ2-5, with D possibly being TRBD2 (5 bases). The length of the CDR3 is 14 residues. Germline lookup yields CDR1 SGHRS and CDR2 YFSETQ. V lost 3 bases, J lost 5 bases, and 14 bases lay in between. The CDR3 reads CASSSLGLGETQYF. In DNA form, the CDR3 reads TGCGCCAGCAGCTCACTAGGTCTGGGGGAGACCCAGTACTTC.

V usage is TRBV4-1 and J usage is TRBJ2-7; no definite D call. Germline V gives CDR1 MGHRA, CDR2 YSYEKL. Trimming left V 0 bases short and J 4 bases short, with 7 bases between. The CDR3 is 13 amino acids. The CDR3 spells CASSQEWQYEQYF. CDR3 nucleotides: TGCGCCAGCAGCCAAGAATGGCAGTACGAGCAGTACTTC.

V gene TRBV2 combines with J gene TRBJ1-2, with TRBD1 identical over 7 bases. The CDR3 sequence is 13 residues long. Germline V gene sequence: CDR1 SNHLY, CDR2 FYNNEI. Germline trimming cut 8 bases from V and 3 bases from J; bases unmatched to any gene: 6. DNA of the CDR3: TGTGCCAGCGACCCCGGGACAGACTATGGCTACACCTTC. Its translation is CASDPGTDYGYTF. The full variable domain, with the rest looked up from reference TRBV2 and TRBJ1-2, is EPEVTQTPSHQVTQMGQEVILRCVPISNHLYFYWYRQILGQKVEFLVSFYNNEISEKSEIFDDQFSVERPDGSNFTLKIRSTKLEDSAMYFCASDPGTDYGYTFGSGTRLTVV.

The V and J genes are TRBV10-3 and TRBJ2-1, with a tentative D call TRBD2 (6 bases). V gave up 9 bases and J gave up 7 bases, with 13 bases separating them. Germline CDR1 ENHRY, CDR2 SYGVKD. The CDR3 covers 12 residues. The CDR3 sequence: CAIGTARNEQFF. In DNA form, the CDR3 reads TGTGCCATTGGGACTGCCCGGAATGAGCAGTTCTTC.

V usage is TRBV7-2 and J usage is TRBJ2-1, with TRBD2 identical over 7 bases. Trimming cost V 0 bases and J 6 bases; bases outside gene matches: 5. The CDR3 covers 15 residues. Germline V lookup: CDR1 SGHTA, CDR2 FQGNSA. The CDR3 nucleotides are TGTGCCAGCAGCTTAGCGTTAGCGGGTAGCAATGAGCAGTTCTTC. Encoded protein: CASSLALAGSNEQFF.

This chain connects TRBV11-2 to TRBJ2-1; 10 nucleotides match TRBD2. Germline lookup yields CDR1 SGHAT and CDR2 FQNNGV. The J segment lost 3 bases and the V segment lost 5 bases, leaving 10 bases of the junction unmatched. CDR3 length: 17 residues. The CDR3 loop is CASSPGAGGRNYNEQFF. The CDR3 DNA is TGTGCCAGCAGCCCGGGAGCGGGAGGGAGAAACTACAATGAGCAGTTCTTC.